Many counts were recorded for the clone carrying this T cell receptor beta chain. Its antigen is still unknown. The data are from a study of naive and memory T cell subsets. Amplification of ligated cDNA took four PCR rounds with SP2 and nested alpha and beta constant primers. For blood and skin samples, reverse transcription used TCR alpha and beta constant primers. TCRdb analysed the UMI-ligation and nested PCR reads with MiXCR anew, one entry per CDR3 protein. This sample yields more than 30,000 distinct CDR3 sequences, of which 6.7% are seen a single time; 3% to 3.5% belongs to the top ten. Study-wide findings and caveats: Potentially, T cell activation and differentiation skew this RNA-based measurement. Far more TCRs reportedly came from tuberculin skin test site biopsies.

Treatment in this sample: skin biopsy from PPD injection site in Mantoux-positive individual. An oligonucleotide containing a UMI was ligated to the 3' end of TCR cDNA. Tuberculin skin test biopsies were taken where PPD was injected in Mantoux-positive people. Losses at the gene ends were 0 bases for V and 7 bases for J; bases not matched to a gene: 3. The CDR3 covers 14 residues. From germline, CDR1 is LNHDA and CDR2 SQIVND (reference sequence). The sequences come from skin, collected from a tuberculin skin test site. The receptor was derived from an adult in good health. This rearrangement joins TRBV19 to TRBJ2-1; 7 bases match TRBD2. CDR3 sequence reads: CASSIDPGGNEQFF. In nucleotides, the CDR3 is TGTGCCAGTAGTATAGATCCCGGGGGGAATGAGCAGTTCTTC.